This T cell receptor beta chain was documented in a study of human CD8 memory T cell subsets (dated by TCRdb to 2018 to 2020). About the investigation overall: TCRbeta repertoires of stem-like (TSTEM), progenitor exhausted-like (TPEX) and effector memory CD8+ T cell subsets were compared to assess their clonal relationships. TCRbeta repertoires were obtained from TSTEM, TPEX and effector memory subsets contributed by each of roughly six donors. General study outcomes and caveats: Sequencing was limited to TCRbeta chains, and the repertoire comparisons were based on roughly 6 donors analyzed with paired t-tests and Bonferroni correction. Clonotypes were shared with effector memory cells by both stem-like subsets, but only minimal overlap was found between TSTEM and TPEX repertoires, suggesting distinct antigen spectra. Chao1 estimates suggested greater repertoire diversity in TSTEM than in TPEX subsets, potentially reflecting a broader range of specificities. Similarly high normalized Shannon-Wiener diversity was shown by TSTEM and TPEX subsets, whereas comparatively lower diversity was seen in effector memory subsets.

For CDR1 and CDR2, the germline V gene (reference sequence) lists DFQATT and SNEGSKA. Its CDR3 holds 17 amino acids, cysteine through phenylalanine. Only the protein is available. Early differentiated memory cells that were CCR7+ PD-1+ TIGIT+ and had dysfunctional, exhausted-like traits were classified as progenitor exhausted-like memory CD8+ T cells (TPEX). Peripheral blood mononuclear cells were isolated from healthy donor buffy coats by density gradient separation. In the study, negative magnetic separation with EasySep or MojoSort CD8+ T cell isolation kits was used to enrich total CD8+ T cells. An RNeasy Mini Kit was used to extract total RNA from duplicate vials of about 150,000 sorted CD8+ T cells per subset. The PBMCs were used either fresh or after being cryopreserved in fetal bovine serum with around 9.5% DMSO. Fluorescence-activated cell sorting on a FACSAria III was used to sort CD8+ T cell subsets to purity.

Notes on this clonotype: Its antigen target is currently unknown.

Sequencing relied on a NextSeq 550. A Human TCR Profiling Kit was used to prepare UMI-labeled 5' RACE TCRbeta libraries. Every TCRbeta library was prepared in parallel with an identical number of PCR cycles. In the source study's methods: The number of functional CDR3beta clonotypes in each TCRbeta library ranged from roughly 2,800 to 20,000. MIGEC 1.2.9 was used for UMI extraction and consensus assembly, with a minimum of three reads required per UMI. MiXCR 3.0.3 was used to extract the in-frame CDR3beta repertoires. Each sample was downsampled to 42,000 randomly selected UMIs before diversity metrics were computed in VDJtools 1.2.1. For the top 3,000 clones of each sample pair, the repertoire overlap metrics D, R and F2 were calculated in VDJtools. TCRdb reprocessed the reads and assigns one entry to each CDR3 protein sequence, leaving out DNA. Clone size and V and J calls follow TCRdb, not the original study. The table for this sample records fewer than 9,500 distinct CDR3 sequences. The ten biggest clones cover 20% to 30% of the sample.

The sample comprised CD8+ T cells from PBMCs. This sequence originates from a human donor in good health. The chain is encoded by TRBV20-1 joined to TRBJ2-1; the TCRdb D gene call, TRBD2, has no DNA to confirm it. Here the CDR3 is given as CSARDPLTGEGYNEQFF.